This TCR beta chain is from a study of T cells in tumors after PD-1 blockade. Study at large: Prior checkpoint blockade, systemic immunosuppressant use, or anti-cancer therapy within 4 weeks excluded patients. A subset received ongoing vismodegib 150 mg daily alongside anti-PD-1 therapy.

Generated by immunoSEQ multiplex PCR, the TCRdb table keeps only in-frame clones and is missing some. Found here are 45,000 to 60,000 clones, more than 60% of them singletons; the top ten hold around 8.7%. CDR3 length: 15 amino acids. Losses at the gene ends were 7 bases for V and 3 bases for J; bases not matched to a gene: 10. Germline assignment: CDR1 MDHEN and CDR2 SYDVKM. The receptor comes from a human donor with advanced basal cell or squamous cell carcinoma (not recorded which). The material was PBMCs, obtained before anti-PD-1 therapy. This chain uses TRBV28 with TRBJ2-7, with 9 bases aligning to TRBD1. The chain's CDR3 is CASIPPGQGNYEQYF. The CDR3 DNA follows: TGTGCCAGCATTCCCCCGGGACAGGGAAACTACGAGCAGTACTTC.